The next 12 T cell receptor beta chains were all read from a single sample in a study of CD8 T cells in ankylosing spondylitis. Each CDR3 protein gets one entry after TCRdb re-called the 5' RACE reads with MiXCR. This sample has more than 300,000 distinct CDR3 sequences, with 7% to 9% found just once. Overall study findings and caveats: Seemingly characteristic of ankylosing spondylitis blood was a TCR beta motif consisting of 7 or 8 highly homologous variants.

Their antigens are not known. Source material: blood, either unsorted or a sorted T cell fraction (not recorded which). Every receptor here comes from a male donor with ankylosing spondylitis.

This rearrangement joins TRBV19 to TRBJ2-3; D is perhaps TRBD1 (6 bases). This CDR3 is built from 13 residues. Germline loops: CDR1 LNHDA, CDR2 SQIVND (reference sequence). V dropped 7 bases and J dropped 3 bases, with 11 bases sitting between them. CDR3 DNA: TGTGCCAGTACCACGGACAGAACAGATACGCAGTATTTT. Amino acid sequence: CASTTDRTDTQYF.

Turning to this clonotype: At one of its ends the junction is not consistent with the germline gene, which may arise from a read error. The gene calls are TRBV3-1 and TRBJ2-1; D not certain. Germline V lookup: CDR1 LGHDT, CDR2 YNNKEL (reference sequence). The CDR3 covers 18 residues. The CDR3 protein is CASCQGVSFGEFFDEQFF. In DNA, the CDR3 is TGTGCCAGCTGCCAAGGCGTCAGTTTCGGCGAGTTTTTCGATGAGCAGTTCTTC.

V usage is TRBV2 and J usage is TRBJ1-1, with 7 bases lining up with TRBD1. V dropped 6 bases and J dropped 7; count of bases not matched to a gene: 11. Germline CDR1 and CDR2: SNHLY and FYNNEI. This CDR3 is 14 amino acids long. CDR3 amino acids: CASRPGTDTFEAFF. CDR3 DNA: TGTGCCAGCAGACCCGGGACAGACACTTTTGAAGCTTTCTTT.

This clonotype was observed a few times. This chain joins TRBV7-3 and TRBJ2-1; D call uncertain. Between the trimmed V and J ends, which lost 5 bases and 2 bases, there was a span of 13 bases. The CDR3 length is 15 residues. In germline, CDR1 is SGHTA, CDR2 FQGTGA. Here the CDR3 DNA reads TGTGCCAGCAGCCTTATGAGGAGCGCCTACAATGAGCAGTTCTTC. It specifies CASSLMRSAYNEQFF.

This clonotype appeared many times. The chain has TRBV3-1 and TRBJ1-1, with no clear D. This CDR3 contains 20 residues. The germline gives CDR1 LGHDT, CDR2 YNNKEL (reference sequence). The V and J ends lost 1 base and 1 base respectively, with 25 bases between them. This chain's CDR3 is CASSQGPLRPLESRNTEAFF. In DNA, the CDR3 is TGTGCCAGCAGCCAAGGACCTCTGCGGCCCCTGGAGAGTCGGAACACTGAAGCTTTCTTT.

This clonotype came up many times. This chain connects TRBV6-1 to TRBJ2-1; TRBD2 aligns across 12 bases. Germline V CDR1 and CDR2: MNHNS, SASEGT. Trimming removed 0 bases from V and 5 bases from J; junction bases left unmatched: 8. The CDR3 spans 18 residues. This chain's CDR3 is CASSEALAGGYINNEQFF. The CDR3 DNA follows: TGTGCCAGCAGTGAAGCTCTAGCGGGAGGGTATATCAACAATGAGCAGTTCTTC.

The table lists this clonotype with many counts. The chain has TRBV10-3 and TRBJ2-3, with 8 bases aligning to TRBD1. V dropped 3 bases and J dropped 5; count of bases not matched to a gene: 10. This CDR3 contains 16 residues. CDR1 and CDR2 (germline): ENHRY, SYGVKD. CDR3 nucleotides: TGTGCCATCAGTGATATCTCAGGGGGCGTGGTAGATACGCAGTATTTT. It codes for CAISDISGGVVDTQYF.

This clonotype was detected many times. The chain has TRBV27 and TRBJ2-1; D ambiguous. The germline V and J ends were trimmed by 5 bases and 7 bases, with 9 bases remaining between them. Germline assignment: CDR1 MNHEY and CDR2 SMNVEV (reference sequence). The CDR3 loop spans 12 amino acids. CDR3 residues: CASSLSRNEQFF. CDR3 nucleotide sequence: TGTGCCAGCAGTCTCTCTAGGAATGAGCAGTTCTTC.

A few counts support this clonotype. The rearrangement joins TRBV7-8 to TRBJ2-5; 11 bases line up with TRBD2. The CDR3 totals 15 residues. Per the germline V gene, CDR1 is SGHVS and CDR2 is FQNEAQ. After removal of 5 bases from V and 5 bases from J, the junction contained 7 bases not matched to a gene. The CDR3 coding sequence is TGTGCCAGCAGCCCCCGGGGACTAGCGGAGGAGACCCAGTACTTC. Its translation: CASSPRGLAEETQYF.

This clonotype was detected ten times or more. The chain employs TRBV7-8 and TRBJ2-7; weak D call: TRBD1 (6 bases). CDR3 length: 14 residues. Per the germline V gene, CDR1 is SGHVS and CDR2 is FQNEAQ. V was pared by 4 bases and J by 9 bases, with 19 bases between. CDR3 nucleotide sequence: TGTGCCAGCAGCTCGATGCAGGGGTCGCTTGGGCAGTACTTC. Protein product: CASSSMQGSLGQYF. The variable domain in full, with the rest retrieved from reference TRBV7-8 and TRBJ2-7, is GAGVSQSPRYKVAKRGQDVALRCDPISGHVSLFWYQQALGQGPEFLTYFQNEAQLDKSGLPSDRFFAERPEGSVSTLKIQRTQQEDSAVYLCASSSMQGSLGQYFGPGTRLTVT.

This clonotype was observed many times. V is TRBV7-6 and J is TRBJ2-3; 8 bases match TRBD1. The CDR3 has 15 amino acids. CDR1 and CDR2 (germline): SGHVS, FNYEAQ. J gave up 3 bases and V 0 bases, and 2 bases lay outside the gene matches. The CDR3 region has the DNA TGTGCCAGCAGCTTAGCTGGACAGGGAACAGATACGCAGTATTTT. It is translated as CASSLAGQGTDTQYF.

This clonotype was detected a few times. The chain links TRBV14 to TRBJ2-1; TRBD1 matches 7 bases. Looked up from germline, CDR1 is SGHDN and CDR2 is FVKESK. V shed 4 bases and J 3 bases; nucleotides not matched to a gene: 6. The length of the CDR3 is 15 residues. CDR3 nucleotides: TGTGCCAGCAGCCGAGGGGCAGGGGGCTACAATGAGCAGTTCTTC. Translating it yields CASSRGAGGYNEQFF.